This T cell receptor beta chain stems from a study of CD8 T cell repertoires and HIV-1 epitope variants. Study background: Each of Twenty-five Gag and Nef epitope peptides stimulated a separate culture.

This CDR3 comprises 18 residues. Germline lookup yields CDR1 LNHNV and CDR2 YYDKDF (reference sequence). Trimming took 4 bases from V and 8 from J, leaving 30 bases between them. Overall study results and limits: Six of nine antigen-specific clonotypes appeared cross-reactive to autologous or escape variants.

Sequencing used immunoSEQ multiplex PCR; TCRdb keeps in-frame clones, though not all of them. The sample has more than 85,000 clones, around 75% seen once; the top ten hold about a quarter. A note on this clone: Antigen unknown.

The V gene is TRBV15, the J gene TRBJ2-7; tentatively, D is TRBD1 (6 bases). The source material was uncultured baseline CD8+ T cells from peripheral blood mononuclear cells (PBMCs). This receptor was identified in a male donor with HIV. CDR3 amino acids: CATSKGSGTIAILRKQYF. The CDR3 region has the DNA TGTGCCACCAGCAAGGGTTCCGGGACAATAGCCATCCTACGAAAGCAGTACTTC. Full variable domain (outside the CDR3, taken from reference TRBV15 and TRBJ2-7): DAMVIQNPRYQVTQFGKPVTLSCSQTLNHNVMYWYQQKSSQAPKLLFHYYDKDFNNEADTPDNFQSRRPNTSFCFLDIRSPGLGDTAMYLCATSKGSGTIAILRKQYFGPGTRLTVT.